This T cell receptor beta chain was identified during a study of blood T cells in healthy people across ages. The study's findings and limits: Diversity estimates drawn from one million T cells were deemed underestimates. Both naive CD4+ cell counts and diversity were greater in long-lived donors than in aged donors.

The CDR3 contains 12 residues. The germline V gene encodes CDR1 SQVTM and CDR2 ANQGSEA. PCR was performed a second time for about 6 to 12 cycles using a sample-barcoded 5' primer and a J-beta primer mix. Unique molecular identifiers of 12 random nucleotides labeled each cDNA. TCRdb called the 5' RACE reads again in MiXCR, with one record for every CDR3 protein. The sample lists approximately 800,000 distinct CDR3 sequences, around two thirds occurring once. A word on this clonotype: No antigen is known for it. At one end, the junction sequence differs from germline, possibly due to a read error.

Sequencing used blood. This TCR came from a man aged 30-40 years in good health. V is TRBV29-1 and J is TRBJ1-2; a possible D gene is TRBD1 (6 bases). The CDR3 here is CSVQDRNYGYTF. The CDR3 coding sequence is TGCAGCGTTCAAGACAGGAACTATGGCTACACCTTC.